Below, 30 T cell receptor beta chains from the same sample are listed, as sequenced in a study of T cells in Graves' hyperthyroidism and ophthalmopathy. RNA transcripts gave rise to amplified TCR beta CDR3 regions. First-round RT-PCR of the TCR CDR3 relied on the HTBI primer set. TCRdb independently ran MiXCR on the multiplex PCR reads; one entry per CDR3 protein. Among 200,000 to 250,000 distinct CDR3 sequences listed, around 25% were seen once. The sequenced sample was blood. These receptors originate from a woman between 35 and 50 years old with Graves' ophthalmopathy.

The V gene is TRBV19, the J gene TRBJ1-2, with D perhaps TRBD1 (5 bases). Germline V CDR1 and CDR2: LNHDA, SQIVND (reference sequence). This CDR3 has 14 amino acids. The V end lost 1 base, the J end lost 4 bases, and 10 bases lay between the germline ends. CDR3 nucleotide sequence: TGTGCCAGTAGTATAGCCCTTGACAGCTATGGCTACACCTTC. It yields the protein CASSIALDSYGYTF. The variable domain in full, completed from reference TRBV19 and TRBJ1-2, reads DGGITQSPKYLFRKEGQNVTLSCEQNLNHDAMYWYRQDPGQGLRLIYYSQIVNDFQKGDIAEGYSVSREKKESFPLTVTSAQKNPTAFYLCASSIALDSYGYTFGSGTRLTVV.

This chain joins TRBV7-3 and TRBJ2-7, with TRBD1 identical over 7 bases. Germline-derived CDR1 and CDR2 are SGHTA and FQGTGA. The CDR3 has 14 residues. V was pared by 4 bases and J by 1 base, with 4 bases of the junction left unmatched. CDR3 amino acids: CASSSTGNSYEQYF. CDR3 sequence (DNA): TGTGCCAGCAGCTCGACAGGGAATTCCTACGAGCAGTACTTC.

This clonotype was counted between two and nine times. V usage is TRBV6-5 and J usage is TRBJ1-5, with unresolved D. V gave up 4 bases and J gave up 10 bases, with 11 bases separating them. This CDR3 spans 12 amino acids. Germline CDR1 and CDR2: MNHEY and SVGAGI. CDR3 bases: TGTGCCAGCAGTTTAGGGCTCCCCCCCCAGCATTTT. It yields the protein CASSLGLPPQHF.

This clonotype was counted ten times or more. The V call is TRBV9, the J call TRBJ2-7, with TRBD1 matching 8 bases. With V trimmed by 2 bases and J by 2 bases, 3 bases remained unmatched. Germline V lookup: CDR1 SGDLS, CDR2 YYNGEE. The CDR3 runs 14 residues. The CDR3 region has the DNA TGTGCCAGCAGCGTGCAGACAGGGGCCTACGAGCAGTACTTC. It encodes CASSVQTGAYEQYF.

This clonotype was seen ten or more times. The chain has TRBV4-2 and TRBJ2-3; 8 bases are a match to TRBD2. This CDR3 is built from 16 residues. With 1 base clipped from V and 9 bases from J, the junction kept 12 bases outside the gene matches. Germline V CDR1 and CDR2: LGHNA, YNFKEQ. CDR3 in amino acids: CASSQGMVGGGWTQYF. The DNA of the CDR3 is TGTGCCAGCAGCCAAGGCATGGTAGGCGGGGGGTGGACGCAGTATTTT.

This clonotype has a count of ten or more. This chain connects TRBV27 to TRBJ2-2, with 8 nucleotides matching TRBD2. Germline trimming cut 10 bases from V and 6 bases from J; bases unmatched to any gene: 22. Germline V CDR1 and CDR2: MNHEY, SMNVEV (reference sequence). CDR3 size: 18 residues. Here the CDR3 DNA reads TGTGCCACTCCGGGACTAGTCAAGCCGGATCGGGATGCCGGGGAGCTGTTTTTT. Translation: CATPGLVKPDRDAGELFF.

The chain links TRBV12-3 or TRBV12-4 to TRBJ2-7; 10 bases line up with TRBD2. The CDR3 has 16 residues. Trimming removed 3 bases from V and 2 bases from J; junction bases left unmatched: 7. The CDR3 sequence: CASSLPGLAVTYEQYF. CDR3 DNA: TGTGCCAGCAGTTTGCCAGGACTAGCGGTGACCTACGAGCAGTACTTC.

The chain recombines TRBV6-5 with TRBJ1-5; 7 bases align to TRBD1. The CDR3 loop spans 15 amino acids. The V gene end was trimmed by 4 bases and the J gene end by 3 bases; junction bases not matched to a gene: 6. Germline assignment: CDR1 MNHEY and CDR2 SVGAGI. CDR3 DNA: TGTGCCAGCAGTTCGACACAGGGGTCCAATCAGCCCCAGCATTTT. Protein: CASSSTQGSNQPQHF.

This clonotype was seen many times. The chain uses TRBV12-3 or TRBV12-4 and TRBJ1-2; TRBD1 matches 8 bases. The CDR3 runs 14 residues. J lost 1 base, V lost 10 bases, and 8 bases had no gene match. CDR3 region: CATDRQGINYGYTF. The CDR3 DNA reads as TGTGCCACCGATCGACAGGGGATTAACTATGGCTACACCTTC.

This clonotype was observed many times. The chain recombines TRBV20-1 with TRBJ2-7, with 8 nucleotides matching TRBD1. V lost 1 base, J lost 4 bases, and 9 bases stayed unmatched. The germline gives CDR1 DFQATT, CDR2 SNEGSKA (reference sequence). The CDR3 totals 15 residues. CDR3 amino acids: CSARVRTGPTYEQYF. The CDR3 region has the DNA TGCAGTGCTAGAGTAAGGACAGGGCCGACTTACGAGCAGTACTTC.

This clonotype was recorded at least ten times. The chain joins TRBV6-1 to TRBJ1-5; D unresolved. This CDR3 comprises 16 residues. V shed 2 bases and J shed 0 bases, with 11 bases lying between them. Germline-derived CDR1 and CDR2 are MNHNS and SASEGT. CDR3 DNA: TGTGCCAGCAGTGAAATGGCCGTACTTAGCAATCAGCCCCAGCATTTT. Its translation: CASSEMAVLSNQPQHF.

This clonotype showed up many times. The chain joins TRBV20-1 to TRBJ2-5, with 11 bases matching TRBD1. The CDR3 sequence is 15 residues long. CDR1 and CDR2 from the germline V gene are DFQATT and SNEGSKA (reference sequence). V was pared by 6 bases and J by 1 base, with 7 bases of the junction left unmatched. The CDR3 protein is CSATGQGDPQETQYF. CDR3 nucleotide sequence: TGCAGTGCGACGGGACAGGGGGACCCCCAAGAGACCCAGTACTTC.

This clonotype was seen repeatedly, ten times or more. The V and J genes are TRBV6-5 and TRBJ2-7; D may be TRBD2 (5 bases). The germline V gene encodes CDR1 MNHEY and CDR2 SVGAGI. The CDR3 extends over 16 amino acids. Trimming took off 2 bases at V and 0 bases at J, with 14 bases between the two ends. As DNA, the CDR3 is TGTGCCAGCAGTTACAGTCCCCTAGCTCTCTCCTACGAGCAGTACTTC. Translated: CASSYSPLALSYEQYF.

This clonotype was seen ten or more times. The rearrangement joins TRBV6-5 to TRBJ2-7, with D perhaps given as TRBD1 or TRBD2 (5 bases each). V was trimmed by 5 bases and J by 6 bases, leaving 17 bases between them. This CDR3 has 14 amino acids. The germline CDR1 and CDR2 sequences are MNHEY and SVGAGI. CDR3 DNA sequence: TGTGCCAGCAGTCCCCCTAGTCGGGGCGGCGAGCAGTACTTC. Its protein product is CASSPPSRGGEQYF.

This clonotype was seen repeatedly, ten times or more. The rearrangement joins TRBV6-5 to TRBJ2-7; 13 bases fit TRBD2. V trimming: 6 bases; J trimming: 7 bases; junction bases outside the gene matches: 12. The CDR3 covers 16 residues. Germline V gene sequence: CDR1 MNHEY, CDR2 SVGAGI. CDR3 amino acids: CASRYEGLAGIGEQYF. CDR3 DNA: TGTGCCAGCAGGTACGAGGGACTAGCGGGAATTGGTGAGCAGTACTTC.

This clonotype was counted ten times or more. The J gene is TRBJ1-2, the V gene TRBV20-1; tentatively, D is TRBD1 (5 bases). V was cut by 2 bases and J by 3 bases, with 7 bases left in between. This CDR3 region has 12 residues. Germline CDR1 reads DFQATT; CDR2 reads SNEGSKA (reference sequence). CDR3 in DNA: TGCAGTGCTAGAAGGGGCGACTATGGCTACACCTTC. Amino acids: CSARRGDYGYTF.

This clonotype was picked up many times. This sequence joins TRBV30 and TRBJ2-2; 7 positions agree with TRBD2. The CDR3 contains 14 residues. V was clipped by 0 bases and J by 5 bases; unmatched bases: 3. From germline, CDR1 is GTSNPN and CDR2 SVGIG (reference sequence). CDR3 in amino acids: CAWSVLARTGELFF. CDR3 sequence (DNA): TGTGCCTGGAGTGTACTAGCGCGAACCGGGGAGCTGTTTTTT.

This clonotype was found a few times. The chain couples TRBV20-1 to TRBJ2-7, with D possibly TRBD1 on 6 matching bases. Trimming removed 2 bases at V and 2 bases at J, with 13 bases between. This CDR3 spans 14 amino acids. Per germline, CDR1 DFQATT and CDR2 SNEGSKA (reference sequence). DNA for the CDR3: TGCAGTGCTAGAATCGATGGGACACCCTACGAGCAGTACTTC. This sequence encodes CSARIDGTPYEQYF.

This clonotype has ten or more counts. J is TRBJ2-7 and V is TRBV28, with D perhaps being TRBD1 or TRBD2 (11 bases each). CDR1 and CDR2 (germline): MDHEN, SYDVKM. The V and J ends lost 1 base and 3 bases respectively, with 25 bases between them. The CDR3 totals 19 residues. CDR3 residues: CASSLSGTGGLAAIYEQYF. CDR3 DNA sequence: TGTGCCAGCAGTTTATCCGGGACAGGGGGACTAGCGGCAATCTACGAGCAGTACTTC.

There are many counts of this clonotype. This chain connects TRBV12-3 or TRBV12-4 to TRBJ2-7, with D unresolved. V was shortened by 4 bases and J by 4 bases, with 8 bases between the two germline ends. This CDR3 spans 12 amino acids. The CDR3 DNA is TGTGCCAGCAGTTCTTTGAGTTACGAGCAGTACTTC. It translates to CASSSLSYEQYF.

This clonotype was seen many times. The rearrangement joins TRBV6-5 to TRBJ2-7; the D gene is possibly TRBD1 (6 bases). Germline CDR1 reads MNHEY; CDR2 reads SVGAGI. The CDR3 contains 14 residues. With 5 bases removed from V and 2 bases from J, the gap between germline ends came to 13 bases. CDR3 sequence (DNA): TGTGCCAGCAGTAGTTGGACAGAGCCCTACGAGCAGTACTTC. It specifies CASSSWTEPYEQYF.

This clonotype was detected ten times or more. The chain recombines TRBV6-1 with TRBJ1-2; TRBD1 might be the D (6 bases). Deletions cut 2 bases from V and 3 bases from J, with 16 bases between. From germline, CDR1 is MNHNS and CDR2 SASEGT. CDR3 size: 16 residues. CDR3 loop: CASSEWEGRTDYGYTF. CDR3 nucleotides: TGTGCCAGCAGTGAATGGGAGGGACGGACAGACTATGGCTACACCTTC.

The rearrangement uses TRBV6-1 and TRBJ2-3; D not certain. Germline CDR1 reads MNHNS; CDR2 reads SASEGT. This CDR3 spans 12 amino acids. V was shortened by 8 bases and J by 2 bases, with 8 bases between the two germline ends. This CDR3 reads CASGRTTDTQYF. The CDR3 bases are TGTGCCAGCGGCAGGACCACAGATACGCAGTATTTT.

This clonotype was counted ten times or more. J is TRBJ2-5 and V is TRBV27, with D perhaps TRBD1 or TRBD2 (5 bases each). CDR1 and CDR2 from the germline V gene are MNHEY and SMNVEV (reference sequence). Trimming removed 4 bases from V and 1 base from J, with 13 bases in between. The CDR3 contains 15 residues. Here the CDR3 DNA reads TGTGCCAGCAGTTATGCGAACGGGGCCCAAGAGACCCAGTACTTC. Protein sequence: CASSYANGAQETQYF.

Many counts were recorded for this clonotype. This chain connects TRBV27 to TRBJ2-7; TRBD2 matches at 7 bases. The CDR3 runs 14 residues. V lost 3 bases to trimming and J lost 3 bases; unmatched junction nucleotides: 5. In germline, CDR1 is MNHEY, CDR2 SMNVEV (reference sequence). CDR3 DNA: TGTGCCAGCAGTTTGGGGGACTACGGCTACGAGCAGTACTTC. It yields the protein CASSLGDYGYEQYF.

This chain links TRBV6-1 with TRBJ1-2, with 8 bases lining up with TRBD1. J gave up 4 bases and V 2 bases, and 9 bases lay outside the gene matches. Per the germline V gene, CDR1 is MNHNS and CDR2 is SASEGT. The CDR3 sequence is 16 residues long. The CDR3: CASSESAGGFSYGYTF. As DNA, the CDR3 is TGTGCCAGCAGTGAATCGGCAGGGGGCTTTTCCTATGGCTACACCTTC.

In this sample, this clonotype turned up many times. This rearrangement joins TRBV3-1 to TRBJ1-3; D remains ambiguous. The germline V gene encodes CDR1 LGHDT and CDR2 YNNKEL (reference sequence). The V gene lost 2 bases and the J gene lost 4 bases, with 9 bases spanning the gap. This CDR3 contains 14 residues. CDR3 loop: CASSQRTAGNTIYF. The CDR3 DNA reads TGTGCCAGCAGCCAACGGACGGCCGGAAACACCATATATTTT. Combining the CDR3 with reference TRBV3-1 and TRBJ1-3 gives the whole variable domain DTAVSQTPKYLVTQMGNDKSIKCEQNLGHDTMYWYKQDSKKFLKIMFSYNNKELIINETVPNRFSPKSPDKAHLNLHINSLELGDSAVYFCASSQRTAGNTIYFGEGSWLTVV.

The chain combines TRBV7-2 with TRBJ1-1; D call uncertain. Germline V CDR1 and CDR2: SGHTA, FQGNSA. V was trimmed by 8 bases and J by 5 bases, leaving 15 bases between them. This CDR3 contains 13 residues. The CDR3 coding sequence is TGTGCCAGCGGCCTTGAGAGGAGGACTGAAGCTTTCTTT. Residues: CASGLERRTEAFF.

This clonotype was seen repeatedly, ten times or more. The chain has TRBV18 and TRBJ1-3; possibly TRBD1 for D (5 bases). The CDR3 consists of 16 residues. V lost 0 bases and J lost 0, with 9 bases in between. CDR1 is KGHSH, CDR2 LQKENI, per germline. The CDR3 protein is CASSPPRQLSGNTIYF. The CDR3 bases are TGTGCCAGCTCACCACCACGACAGCTCTCTGGAAACACCATATATTTT.

This chain joins TRBV12-3 or TRBV12-4 and TRBJ1-3; 8 nucleotides line up with TRBD1. CDR3 size: 15 residues. J was trimmed by 4 bases and V by 6 bases; bases with no gene match: 8. CDR3 region: CASSTDRGRGNTIYF. In nucleotides, the CDR3 is TGTGCCAGCAGCACCGACAGGGGTAGGGGAAACACCATATATTTT.